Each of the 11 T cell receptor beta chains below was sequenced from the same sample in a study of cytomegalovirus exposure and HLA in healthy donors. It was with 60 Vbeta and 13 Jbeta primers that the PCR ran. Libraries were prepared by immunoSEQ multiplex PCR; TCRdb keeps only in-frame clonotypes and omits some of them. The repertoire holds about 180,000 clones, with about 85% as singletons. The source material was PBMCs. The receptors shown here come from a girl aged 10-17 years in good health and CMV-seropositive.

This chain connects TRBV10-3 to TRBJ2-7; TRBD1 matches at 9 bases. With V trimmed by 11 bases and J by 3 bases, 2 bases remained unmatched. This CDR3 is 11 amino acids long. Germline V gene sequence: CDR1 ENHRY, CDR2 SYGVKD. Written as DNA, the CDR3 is TGTGCCGCGACAGGGGGCTACGAGCAGTACTTC. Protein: CAATGGYEQYF.

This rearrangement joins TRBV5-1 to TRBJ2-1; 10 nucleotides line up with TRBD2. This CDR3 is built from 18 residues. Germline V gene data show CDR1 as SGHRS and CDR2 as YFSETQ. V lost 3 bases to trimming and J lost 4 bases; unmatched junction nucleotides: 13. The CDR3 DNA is TGCGCCAGCAGCTGGCTATTATTAGCGGGAGGTTCTTACAATGAGCAGTTCTTC. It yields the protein CASSWLLLAGGSYNEQFF.

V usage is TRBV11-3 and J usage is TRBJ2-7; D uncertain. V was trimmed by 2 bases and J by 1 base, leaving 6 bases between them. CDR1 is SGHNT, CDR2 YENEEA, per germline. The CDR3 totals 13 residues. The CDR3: CASSLTTSYEQYF. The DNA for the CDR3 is TGTGCCAGCAGCTTAACAACATCCTACGAGCAGTACTTC.

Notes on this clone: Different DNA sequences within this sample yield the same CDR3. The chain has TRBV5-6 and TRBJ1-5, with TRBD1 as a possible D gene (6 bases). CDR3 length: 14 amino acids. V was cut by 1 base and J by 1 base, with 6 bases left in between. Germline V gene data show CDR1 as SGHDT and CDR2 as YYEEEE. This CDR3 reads CASSLTGSNQPQHF. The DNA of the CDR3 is TGTGCCAGCAGCTTGACAGGGAGCAATCAGCCCCAGCATTTT.

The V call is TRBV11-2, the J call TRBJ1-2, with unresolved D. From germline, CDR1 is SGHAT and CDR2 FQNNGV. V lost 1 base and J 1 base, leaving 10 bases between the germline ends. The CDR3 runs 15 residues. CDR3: CASSLGGLLNYGYTF. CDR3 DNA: TGTGCCAGCAGCTTAGGAGGACTACTTAACTATGGCTACACCTTC.

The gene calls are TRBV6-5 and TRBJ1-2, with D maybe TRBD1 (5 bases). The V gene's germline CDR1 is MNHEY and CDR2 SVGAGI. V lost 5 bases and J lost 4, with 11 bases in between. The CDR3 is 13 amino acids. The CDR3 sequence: CASSRQLTYGYTF. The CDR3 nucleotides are TGTGCCAGCAGTCGACAGTTAACCTATGGCTACACCTTC.

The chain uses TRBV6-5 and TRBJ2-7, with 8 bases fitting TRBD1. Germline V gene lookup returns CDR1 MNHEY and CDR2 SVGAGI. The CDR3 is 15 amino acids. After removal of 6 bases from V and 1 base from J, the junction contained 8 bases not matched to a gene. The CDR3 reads CASSHRTGPSYEQYF. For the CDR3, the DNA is TGTGCCAGCAGCCATAGGACAGGGCCTTCCTACGAGCAGTACTTC.

The CDR3 reads CASSRRGEQYF. The CDR3 DNA reads as TGTGCCAGCAGCCGACGAGGCGAGCAGTACTTC. V gene TRBV6-5 combines with J gene TRBJ2-7; D remains ambiguous. This CDR3 is 11 amino acids long. Germline V CDR1 and CDR2: MNHEY, SVGAGI. The ends were cut back, 6 bases at V and 6 bases at J, with 9 bases in the middle.

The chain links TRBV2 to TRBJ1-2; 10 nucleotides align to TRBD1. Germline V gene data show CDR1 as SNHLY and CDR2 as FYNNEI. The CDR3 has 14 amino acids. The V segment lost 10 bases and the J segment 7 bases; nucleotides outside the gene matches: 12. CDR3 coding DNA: TGTGCCAACCAATTGGACAGGGGGTTAGGTGGCTACACCTTC. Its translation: CANQLDRGLGGYTF.

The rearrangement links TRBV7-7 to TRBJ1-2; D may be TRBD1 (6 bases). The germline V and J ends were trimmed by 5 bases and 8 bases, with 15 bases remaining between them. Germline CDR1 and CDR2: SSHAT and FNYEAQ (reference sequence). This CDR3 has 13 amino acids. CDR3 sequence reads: CASSPLTGSGYTF. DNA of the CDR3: TGTGCCAGCAGCCCACTAACAGGGTCCGGCTACACCTTC.

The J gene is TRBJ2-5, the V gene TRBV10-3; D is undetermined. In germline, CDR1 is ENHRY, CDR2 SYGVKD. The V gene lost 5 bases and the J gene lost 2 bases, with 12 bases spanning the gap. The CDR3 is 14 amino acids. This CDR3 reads CAISPADKQETQYF. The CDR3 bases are TGTGCCATCAGTCCCGCCGACAAACAAGAGACCCAGTACTTC.